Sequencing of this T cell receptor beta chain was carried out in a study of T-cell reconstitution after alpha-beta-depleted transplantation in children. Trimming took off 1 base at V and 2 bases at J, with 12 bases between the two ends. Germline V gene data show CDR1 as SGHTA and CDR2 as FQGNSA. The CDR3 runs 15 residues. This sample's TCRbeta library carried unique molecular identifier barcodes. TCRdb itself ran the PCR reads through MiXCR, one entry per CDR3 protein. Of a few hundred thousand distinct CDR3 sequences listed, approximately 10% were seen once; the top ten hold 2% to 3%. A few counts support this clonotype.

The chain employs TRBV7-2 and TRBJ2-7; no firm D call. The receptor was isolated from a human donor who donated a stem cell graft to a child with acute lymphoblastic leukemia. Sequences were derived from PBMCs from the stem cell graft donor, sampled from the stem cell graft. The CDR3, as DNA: TGTGCCAGCAGCTTAGTGCCCCTCAGCACCTACGAGCAGTACTTC. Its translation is CASSLVPLSTYEQYF.